A selection of T cell receptor beta chains follows, all from one sample in a study of cytomegalovirus exposure and HLA in healthy donors. Profiling relied on immunoSEQ multiplex PCR, and the TCRdb table lists in-frame clones only, not all of them. The sample has about 90,000 clones, roughly three fifths seen once. Sequencing was performed on PBMCs. The receptors were gathered from a man aged 25 to 40 in good health and CMV-seronegative. CDR3s include the opening cysteine and the closing phenylalanine or tryptophan. D genes are given only for firm matches. Some rows mark clone size as missing; the rest say once, few, many or name a class of expanded clone.

CASGGVGYGYTF	TGTGCCAGCGGGGGGGTAGGCTATGGCTACACCTTC	NA	TRBJ1-2	few	TRBV6-5
CASSYLEFNTEAFF	TGTGCCAGCAGTTACCTGGAGTTCAACACTGAAGCTTTCTTT	NA	TRBJ1-1	NA	TRBV6-5
CAISGTGSGNTIYF	TGTGCCATCAGTGGGACAGGCTCTGGAAACACCATATATTTT	TRBD1	TRBJ1-3	once	TRBV10-3
CASSLSGGPYNEQFF	TGTGCCAGCAGCTTAAGCGGGGGGCCCTACAATGAGCAGTTCTTC	TRBD2	TRBJ2-1	few	TRBV7-9
CASRPGLAGTNEQFF	TGTGCCAGTCGCCCTGGACTAGCGGGAACCAATGAGCAGTTCTTC	TRBD2	TRBJ2-1	few	TRBV19
CASTLPEGLRQYF	TGTGCCAGCACCCTCCCCGAGGGCTTACGGCAGTACTTC	NA	TRBJ2-7	NA	TRBV28
CASSPGTANTGELFF	TGTGCCAGCAGCCCCGGGACAGCGAACACCGGGGAGCTGTTTTTT	TRBD1	TRBJ2-2	NA	TRBV5-4
CASSPQETLAKNIQYF	TGTGCCAGCAGTCCCCAGGAAACACTAGCCAAAAACATTCAGTACTTC	NA	TRBJ2-4	NA	TRBV6-6
CASSVPDRGLAGRETQYF	TGTGCCAGCAGCGTACCTGATAGGGGACTAGCGGGAAGAGAGACCCAGTACTTC	TRBD2	TRBJ2-5	NA	TRBV9
CASTNQESYTQYF	TGTGCCAGCACGAACCAGGAATCTTATACGCAGTATTTT	NA	TRBJ2-3	NA	TRBV2
CASSLAKSQGYSETQYF	TGTGCCAGCAGCTTGGCGAAGAGTCAGGGGTATTCAGAGACCCAGTACTTC	NA	TRBJ2-5	few	TRBV5-5
CASSLGAASGNTIYF	TGTGCCAGCAGTTTAGGGGCGGCTTCTGGAAACACCATATATTTT	NA	TRBJ1-3	few	TRBV28
CSVEAGPGTGGFVAEAFF	TGCAGCGTTGAAGCCGGGCCAGGGACAGGGGGCTTTGTAGCTGAAGCTTTCTTT	TRBD1	TRBJ1-1	NA	TRBV29-1
CASSVVERGDTDTQYF	TGTGCCAGCAGCGTAGTAGAGCGGGGGGACACAGATACGCAGTATTTT	TRBD2	TRBJ2-3	NA	TRBV9
CAISDGTGVGETQYF	TGTGCCATCAGTGATGGGACAGGGGTGGGTGAGACCCAGTACTTC	TRBD1	TRBJ2-5	NA	TRBV10-3
CASSWSGGAGYGYTF	TGTGCCAGCAGTTGGTCAGGGGGCGCCGGCTATGGCTACACCTTC	TRBD1	TRBJ1-2	few	TRBV27
CASSQDPKGASHGYTF	TGCGCCAGCAGCCAAGATCCCAAAGGGGCATCTCACGGCTACACCTTC	NA	TRBJ1-2	NA	TRBV4-3